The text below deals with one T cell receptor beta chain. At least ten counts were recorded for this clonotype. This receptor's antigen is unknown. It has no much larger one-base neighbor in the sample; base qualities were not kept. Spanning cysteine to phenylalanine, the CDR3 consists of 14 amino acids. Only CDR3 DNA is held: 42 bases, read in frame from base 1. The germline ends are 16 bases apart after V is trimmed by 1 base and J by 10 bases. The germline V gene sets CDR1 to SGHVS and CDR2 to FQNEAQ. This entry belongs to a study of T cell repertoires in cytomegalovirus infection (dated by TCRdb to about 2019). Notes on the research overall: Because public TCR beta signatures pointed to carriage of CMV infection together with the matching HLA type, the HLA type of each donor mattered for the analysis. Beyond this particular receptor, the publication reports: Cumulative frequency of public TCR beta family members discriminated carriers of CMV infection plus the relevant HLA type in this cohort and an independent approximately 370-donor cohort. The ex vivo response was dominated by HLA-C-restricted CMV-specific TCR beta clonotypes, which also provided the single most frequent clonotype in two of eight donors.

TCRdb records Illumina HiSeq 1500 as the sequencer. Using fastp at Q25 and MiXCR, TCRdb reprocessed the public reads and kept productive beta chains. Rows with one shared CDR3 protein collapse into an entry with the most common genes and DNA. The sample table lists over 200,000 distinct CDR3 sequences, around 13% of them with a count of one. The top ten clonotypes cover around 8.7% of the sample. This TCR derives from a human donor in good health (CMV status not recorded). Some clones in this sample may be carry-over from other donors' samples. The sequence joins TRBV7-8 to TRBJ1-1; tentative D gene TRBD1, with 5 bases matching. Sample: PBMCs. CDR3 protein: CASSLVGTPMGAFF. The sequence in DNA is TGTGCCAGCAGCTTAGTGGGGACTCCGATGGGAGCTTTCTTT.